This TCR beta chain was sequenced in a study of CD4 T cells in relation to SARS-CoV-2 and coronaviruses. In the case of this clone: The antigen is undetermined.

TCRdb's copy holds only in-frame clones and misses some; the assay was immunoSEQ multiplex PCR. The sample holds some 21,000 clones, around 72% seen once. The unexposed donors gave CD4+ T cells in about 2011-2019, prior to COVID-19. After ten to eleven days of culture, CD4+ T cells were isolated. Fresh IL-2 medium replaced half the medium on days 3 and 7. This clonotype was obtained from a human donor in good health. Sequencing was carried out using CD4+ T cells from PBMCs, cultured in vitro.

The DNA for the CDR3 is TGTGCCAGCGGGAGTACAGGCACAGATACGCAGTATTTT. Translated, it gives CASGSTGTDTQYF. The J gene is TRBJ2-3, the V gene TRBV9; maybe TRBD2 (5 bases). The germline V gene encodes CDR1 SGDLS and CDR2 YYNGEE. The CDR3 consists of 13 residues. V was pared by 7 bases and J by 1 base, with 10 bases between.